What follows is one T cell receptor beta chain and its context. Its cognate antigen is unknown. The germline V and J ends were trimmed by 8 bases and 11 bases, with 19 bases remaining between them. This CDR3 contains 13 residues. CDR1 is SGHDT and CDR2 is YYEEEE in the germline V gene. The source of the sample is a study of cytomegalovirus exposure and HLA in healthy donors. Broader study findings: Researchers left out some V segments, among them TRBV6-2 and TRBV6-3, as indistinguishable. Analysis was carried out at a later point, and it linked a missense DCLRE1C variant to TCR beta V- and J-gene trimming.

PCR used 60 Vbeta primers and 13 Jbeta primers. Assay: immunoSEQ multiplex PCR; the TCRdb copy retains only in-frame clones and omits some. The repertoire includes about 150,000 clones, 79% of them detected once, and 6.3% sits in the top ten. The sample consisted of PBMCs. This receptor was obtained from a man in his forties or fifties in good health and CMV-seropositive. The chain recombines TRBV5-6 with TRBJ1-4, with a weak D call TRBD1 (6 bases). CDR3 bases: TGTGCCAGTTTTAACCGGGGGGCTGACAAACTGTTTTTT. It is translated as CASFNRGADKLFF. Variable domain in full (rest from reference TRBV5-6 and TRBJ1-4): DAGVTQSPTHLIKTRGQQVTLRCSPKSGHDTVSWYQQALGQGPQFIFQYYEEEERQRGNFPDRFSGHQFPNYSSELNVNALLLGDSALYLCASFNRGADKLFFGSGTQLSVL.